The T cell receptor beta chain described here comes from a study of long-term antiretroviral therapy in people with HIV. Trimming removed 8 bases from V and 7 bases from J, with 11 bases in between. This CDR3 contains 12 residues. Germline values: CDR1 MGHRA, CDR2 YSYEKL. Run at survey level, the immunoSEQ assay was version v3.0. Sequencing targeted about 35,000-50,000 T-cell genomes per sample. Here immunoSEQ multiplex PCR was the method, and the copy in TCRdb shows in-frame clones only, minus some. This repertoire shows thousands of clones, almost 75% found once; its top ten account for about 32%. This clone was seen more than once but under ten times.

The specimen was unsorted PBMCs, collected 0.2 years after starting antiretroviral therapy. This clonotype originated in a man aged 40-55 years with HIV. This chain links TRBV4-1 with TRBJ1-4; tentatively, D is TRBD1 (5 bases). DNA of the CDR3: TGCGCCAGCGGGGGTATAGGTGAAAAACTGTTTTTT. Translation gives CASGGIGEKLFF.